Below, one T cell receptor beta chain is given with its context. Its antigen is currently unknown. This entry is derived from a study of OX40 agonist ivuxolimab in advanced cancers. Study context: Intravenous ivuxolimab at 0.01 to 10 mg/kg was given to patients every 2 weeks. Enrollees could have had prior anti-PD-1, anti-PD-L1 or anti-CTLA-4 therapy, which more than 30% had received.

Study results and caveats: Within 6 weeks, CD4+ and CD8+ blood T cells expanded clonally at 0.1 to 3.0 mg/kg. Expanded clones belonging to CD8+ T cells outnumbered, on average, those of CD4+.

Between the trimmed V and J ends, which lost 2 bases and 12 bases, there was a span of 11 bases. The CDR3 totals 12 residues. Germline V gene lookup returns CDR1 SGHTA and CDR2 FQGTGA. Profiled with immunoSEQ multiplex PCR; TCRdb holds only in-frame clones, not every one. The profile covers more than 50,000 clones, with roughly nine tenths appearing a single time and roughly 13% taken by the ten largest. This TCR came from an adult with an advanced solid tumor such as melanoma, head and neck, liver or kidney cancer. The gene calls are TRBV7-3 and TRBJ2-1; a possible D gene is TRBD2 (6 bases). Sequenced here: CD4+ or CD8+ T cells sorted from blood, sampled in a trial of the OX40 agonist ivuxolimab. CDR3 bases: TGTGCCAGCAGCTTAGGCGGCGGGGTGCAGTTCTTC. This codes for CASSLGGGVQFF. Looking up the rest from reference TRBV7-3 and TRBJ2-1 gives the full variable domain: GAGVSQTPSNKVTEKGKYVELRCDPISGHTALYWYRQSLGQGPEFLIYFQGTGAADDSGLPNDRFFAVRPEGSVSTLKIQRTERGDSAVYLCASSLGGGVQFFGPGTRLTVL.